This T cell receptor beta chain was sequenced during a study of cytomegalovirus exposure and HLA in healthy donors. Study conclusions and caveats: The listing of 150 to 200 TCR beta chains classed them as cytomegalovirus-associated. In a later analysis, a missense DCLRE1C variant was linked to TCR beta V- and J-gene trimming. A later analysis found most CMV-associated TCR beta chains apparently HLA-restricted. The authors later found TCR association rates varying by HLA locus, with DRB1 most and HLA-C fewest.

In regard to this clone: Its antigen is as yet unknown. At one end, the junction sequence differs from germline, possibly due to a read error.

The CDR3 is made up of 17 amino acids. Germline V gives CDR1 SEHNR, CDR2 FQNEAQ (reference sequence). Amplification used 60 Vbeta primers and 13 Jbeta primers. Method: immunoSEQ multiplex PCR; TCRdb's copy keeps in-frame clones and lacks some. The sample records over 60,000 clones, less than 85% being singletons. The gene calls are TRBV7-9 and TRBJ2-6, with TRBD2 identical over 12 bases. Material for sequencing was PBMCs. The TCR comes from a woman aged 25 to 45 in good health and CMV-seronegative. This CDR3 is CSSSFSSGRGGANVLTF. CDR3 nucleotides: TGTTCCAGCAGCTTTTCTAGCGGGAGGGGTGGGGCCAACGTCCTGACTTTC.